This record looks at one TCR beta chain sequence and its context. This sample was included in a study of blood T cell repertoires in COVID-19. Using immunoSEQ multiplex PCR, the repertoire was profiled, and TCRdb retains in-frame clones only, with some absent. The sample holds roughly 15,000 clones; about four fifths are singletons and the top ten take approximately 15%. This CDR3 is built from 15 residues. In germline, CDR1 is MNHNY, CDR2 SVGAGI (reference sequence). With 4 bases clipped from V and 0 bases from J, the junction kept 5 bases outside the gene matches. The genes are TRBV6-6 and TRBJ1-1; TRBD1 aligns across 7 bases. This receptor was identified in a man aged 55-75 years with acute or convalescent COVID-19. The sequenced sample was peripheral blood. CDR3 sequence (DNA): TGTGCCAGCAGTTCGGGACAGCAGATGAACACTGAAGCTTTCTTT. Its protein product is CASSSGQQMNTEAFF.